This entry lists 3 T cell receptor beta chains sequenced from one sample in a study of shared clonotypes between healthy human individuals. Produced via immunoSEQ multiplex PCR; TCRdb's table is partial and in-frame only. This table has roughly 2,500,000 clones, 80% to 95% appearing once. What was sequenced was naive CD4+ T cells from PBMCs. Subset noted: CD45RA+ positively selected. Every receptor here comes from a man younger than 35 in good health. Some clones in this sample may be carry-over from other donors' samples.

CDR3 nucleotides: TGCGCCAGCAGCTTGGGGGCTAGCGGGGACGGCGGTGATGAGCAGTTCTTC. As protein: CASSLGASGDGGDEQFF. The chain carries TRBV5-1 and TRBJ2-1; 9 bases are a match to TRBD2. V dropped 0 bases and J dropped 8; count of bases not matched to a gene: 12. The V gene's germline CDR1 is SGHRS and CDR2 YFSETQ. The CDR3 loop spans 17 amino acids.

This chain links TRBV6-5 with TRBJ2-4; 10 bases agree with TRBD1. The germline gives CDR1 MNHEY, CDR2 SVGAGI. V lost 4 bases and J lost 8; bases outside the gene matches: 11. The CDR3 loop spans 16 amino acids. In nucleotides, the CDR3 is TGTGCCAGCAGTTCCGCCGGGACAGGGGAAGGGCACATTCAGTACTTC. This translates into CASSSAGTGEGHIQYF.

The V gene is TRBV6-5, the J gene TRBJ2-7, with 7 bases identical to TRBD1. This CDR3 is 12 amino acids long. Germline V gene sequence: CDR1 MNHEY, CDR2 SVGAGI. V lost 6 bases to trimming and J lost 7 bases; unmatched junction nucleotides: 6. The CDR3 DNA reads TGTGCCAGCAGCCTAACAGGGGTTGAGCAGTACTTC. It codes for CASSLTGVEQYF.